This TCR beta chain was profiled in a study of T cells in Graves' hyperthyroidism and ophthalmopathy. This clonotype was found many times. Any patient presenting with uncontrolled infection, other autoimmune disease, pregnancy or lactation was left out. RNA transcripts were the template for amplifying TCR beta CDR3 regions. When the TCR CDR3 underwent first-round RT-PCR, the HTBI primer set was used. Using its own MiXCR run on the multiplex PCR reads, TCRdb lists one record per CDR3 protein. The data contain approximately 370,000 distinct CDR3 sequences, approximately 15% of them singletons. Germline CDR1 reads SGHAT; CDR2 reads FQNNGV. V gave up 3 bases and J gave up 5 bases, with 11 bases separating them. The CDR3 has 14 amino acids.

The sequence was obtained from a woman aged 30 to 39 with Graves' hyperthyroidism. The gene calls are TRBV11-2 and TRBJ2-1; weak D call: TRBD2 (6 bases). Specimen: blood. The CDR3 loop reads CASSFLGGNNEQFF. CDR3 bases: TGTGCCAGCAGCTTTTTGGGGGGAAACAATGAGCAGTTCTTC.